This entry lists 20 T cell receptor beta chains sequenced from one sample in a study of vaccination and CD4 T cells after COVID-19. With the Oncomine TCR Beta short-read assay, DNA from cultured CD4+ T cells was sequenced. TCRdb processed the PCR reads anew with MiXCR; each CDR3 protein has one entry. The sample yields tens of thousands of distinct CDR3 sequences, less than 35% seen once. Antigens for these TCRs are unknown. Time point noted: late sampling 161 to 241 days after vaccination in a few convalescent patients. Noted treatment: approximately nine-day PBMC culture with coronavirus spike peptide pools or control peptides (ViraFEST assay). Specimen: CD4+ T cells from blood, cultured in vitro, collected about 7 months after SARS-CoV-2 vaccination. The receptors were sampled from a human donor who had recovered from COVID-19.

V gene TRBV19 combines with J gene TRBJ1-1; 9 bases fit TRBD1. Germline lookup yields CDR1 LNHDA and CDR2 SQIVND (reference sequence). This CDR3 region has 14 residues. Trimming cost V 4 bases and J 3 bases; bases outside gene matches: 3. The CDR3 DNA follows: TGTGCCAGTAGTACCACAGGGGGCTACACTGAAGCTTTCTTT. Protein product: CASSTTGGYTEAFF. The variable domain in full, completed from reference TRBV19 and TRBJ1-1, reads DGGITQSPKYLFRKEGQNVTLSCEQNLNHDAMYWYRQDPGQGLRLIYYSQIVNDFQKGDIAEGYSVSREKKESFPLTVTSAQKNPTAFYLCASSTTGGYTEAFFGQGTRLTVV.

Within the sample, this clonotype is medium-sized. The DNA for the CDR3 is TGTGCCACCAGCAGGCAGGGGGGGTATAGCAATCAGCCCCAGCATTTT. Protein product: CATSRQGGYSNQPQHF. J is TRBJ1-5 and V is TRBV15; 7 nucleotides align to TRBD1. With V trimmed by 3 bases and J by 0 bases, 5 bases remained unmatched. The CDR3 loop spans 16 amino acids. CDR1 and CDR2 (germline): LNHNV, YYDKDF (reference sequence).

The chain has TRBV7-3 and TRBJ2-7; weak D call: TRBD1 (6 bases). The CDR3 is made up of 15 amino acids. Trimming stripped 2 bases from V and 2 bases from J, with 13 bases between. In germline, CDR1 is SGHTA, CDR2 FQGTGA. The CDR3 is CASSLQGSSAYEQYF. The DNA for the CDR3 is TGTGCCAGCAGCTTACAGGGGTCAAGCGCCTACGAGCAGTACTTC.

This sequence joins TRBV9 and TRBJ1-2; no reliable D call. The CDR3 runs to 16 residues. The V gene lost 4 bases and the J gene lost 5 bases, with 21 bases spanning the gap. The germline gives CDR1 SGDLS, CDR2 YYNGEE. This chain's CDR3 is CASSNRAAELGYGYTF. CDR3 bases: TGTGCCAGCAGCAACCGGGCCGCGGAGCTCGGGTATGGCTACACCTTC.

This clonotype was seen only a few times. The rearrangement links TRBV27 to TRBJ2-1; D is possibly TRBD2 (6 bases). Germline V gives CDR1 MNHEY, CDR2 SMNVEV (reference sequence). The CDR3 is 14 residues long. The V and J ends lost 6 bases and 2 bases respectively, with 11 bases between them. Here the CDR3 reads CASRGTATYNEQFF. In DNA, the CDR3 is TGTGCCAGCAGGGGGACTGCTACCTACAATGAGCAGTTCTTC.

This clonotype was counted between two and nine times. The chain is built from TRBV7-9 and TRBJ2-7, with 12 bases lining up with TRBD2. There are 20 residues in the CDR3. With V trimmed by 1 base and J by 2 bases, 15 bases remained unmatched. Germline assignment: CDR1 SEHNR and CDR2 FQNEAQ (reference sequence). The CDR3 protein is CASSLDSYLTSGGHPYEQYF. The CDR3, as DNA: TGTGCCAGCAGCTTAGATTCTTATTTGACTAGCGGGGGCCACCCCTACGAGCAGTACTTC.

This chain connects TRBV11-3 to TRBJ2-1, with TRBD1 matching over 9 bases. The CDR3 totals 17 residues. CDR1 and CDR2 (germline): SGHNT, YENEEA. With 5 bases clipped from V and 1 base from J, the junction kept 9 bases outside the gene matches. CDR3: CASSLTGGVGSYNEQFF. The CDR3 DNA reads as TGTGCCAGCAGCCTTACAGGGGGCGTGGGGTCCTACAATGAGCAGTTCTTC. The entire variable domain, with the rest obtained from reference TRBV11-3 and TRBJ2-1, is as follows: EAGVVQSPRYKIIEKKQPVAFWCNPISGHNTLYWYLQNLGQGPELLIRYENEEAVDDSQLPKDRFSAERLKGVDSTLKIQPAELGDSAVYLCASSLTGGVGSYNEQFFGPGTRLTVL.

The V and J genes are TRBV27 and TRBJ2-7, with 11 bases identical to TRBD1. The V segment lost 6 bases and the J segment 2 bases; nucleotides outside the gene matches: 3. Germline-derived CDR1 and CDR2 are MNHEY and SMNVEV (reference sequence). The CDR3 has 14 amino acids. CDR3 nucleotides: TGTGCCAGCAGACCGGGACAGGGGGCCTACGAGCAGTACTTC. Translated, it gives CASRPGQGAYEQYF.

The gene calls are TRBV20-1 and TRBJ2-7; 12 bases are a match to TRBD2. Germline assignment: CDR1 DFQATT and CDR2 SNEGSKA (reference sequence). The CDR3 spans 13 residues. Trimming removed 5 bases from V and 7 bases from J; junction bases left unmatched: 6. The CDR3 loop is CSALLAGGLEQYF. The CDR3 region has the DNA TGCAGTGCTCTTCTAGCGGGGGGGCTTGAGCAGTACTTC.

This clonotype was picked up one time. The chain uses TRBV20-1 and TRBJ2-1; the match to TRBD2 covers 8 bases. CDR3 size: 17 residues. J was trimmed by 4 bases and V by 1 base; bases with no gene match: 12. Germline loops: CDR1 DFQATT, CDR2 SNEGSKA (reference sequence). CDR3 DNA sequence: TGCAGTGCTAGAGTCTTGGGGGGACTAGGGCTTTACAATGAGCAGTTCTTC. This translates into CSARVLGGLGLYNEQFF.

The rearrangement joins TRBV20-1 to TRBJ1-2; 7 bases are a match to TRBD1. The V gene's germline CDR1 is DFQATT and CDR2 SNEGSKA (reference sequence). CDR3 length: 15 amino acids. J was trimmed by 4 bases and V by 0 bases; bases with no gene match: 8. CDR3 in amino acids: CSARDSQGEPYGYTF. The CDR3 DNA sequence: TGCAGTGCTAGAGATTCGCAGGGGGAGCCCTATGGCTACACCTTC.

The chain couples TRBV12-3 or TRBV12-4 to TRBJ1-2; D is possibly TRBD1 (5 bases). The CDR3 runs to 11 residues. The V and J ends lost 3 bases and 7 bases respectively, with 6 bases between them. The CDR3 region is CASSFGGGYTF. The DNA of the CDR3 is TGTGCCAGCAGTTTTGGGGGTGGCTACACCTTC.

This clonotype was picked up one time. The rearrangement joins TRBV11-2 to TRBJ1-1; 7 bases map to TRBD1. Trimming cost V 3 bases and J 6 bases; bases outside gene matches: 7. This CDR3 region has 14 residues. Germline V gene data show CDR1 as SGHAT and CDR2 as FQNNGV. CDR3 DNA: TGTGCCAGCAGCTTGAGTGGACAGGAATCTGAAGCTTTCTTT. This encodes CASSLSGQESEAFF.

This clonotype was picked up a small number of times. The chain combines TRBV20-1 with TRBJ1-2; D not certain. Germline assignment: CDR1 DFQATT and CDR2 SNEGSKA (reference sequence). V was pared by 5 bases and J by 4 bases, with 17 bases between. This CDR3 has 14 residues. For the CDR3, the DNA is TGCAGTGCTTCCCAGACGGCGGTTAGCTATGGCTACACCTTC. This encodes CSASQTAVSYGYTF.

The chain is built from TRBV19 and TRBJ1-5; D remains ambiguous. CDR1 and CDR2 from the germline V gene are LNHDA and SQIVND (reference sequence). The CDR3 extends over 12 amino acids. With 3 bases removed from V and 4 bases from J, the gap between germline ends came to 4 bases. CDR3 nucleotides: TGTGCCAGTAGTATTCCGAATCAGCCCCAGCATTTT. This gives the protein CASSIPNQPQHF.

The CDR3 nucleotides read TGCGCCAGCAGCCAAGGTAGACTAGCGGGGGCCCACCGCACAGATACGCAGTATTTT. Translation gives CASSQGRLAGAHRTDTQYF. V usage is TRBV4-1 and J usage is TRBJ2-3; 12 bases are shared with TRBD2. Germline V gene lookup returns CDR1 MGHRA and CDR2 YSYEKL. The junction had 9 bases not matched to a gene; V was cut back by 1 base and J by 1 base. This CDR3 has 19 residues.

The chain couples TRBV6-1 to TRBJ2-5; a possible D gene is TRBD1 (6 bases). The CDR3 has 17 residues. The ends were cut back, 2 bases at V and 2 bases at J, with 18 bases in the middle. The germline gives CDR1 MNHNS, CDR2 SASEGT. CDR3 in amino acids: CASSETRRWGHQETQYF. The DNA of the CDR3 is TGTGCCAGCAGTGAAACAAGGCGTTGGGGACATCAAGAGACCCAGTACTTC.

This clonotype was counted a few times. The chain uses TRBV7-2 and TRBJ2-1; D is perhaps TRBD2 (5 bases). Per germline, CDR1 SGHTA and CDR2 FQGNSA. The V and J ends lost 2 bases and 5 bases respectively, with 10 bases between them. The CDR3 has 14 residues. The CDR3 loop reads CASSLRLPHNEQFF. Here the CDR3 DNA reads TGTGCCAGCAGCTTAAGACTACCACACAATGAGCAGTTCTTC.

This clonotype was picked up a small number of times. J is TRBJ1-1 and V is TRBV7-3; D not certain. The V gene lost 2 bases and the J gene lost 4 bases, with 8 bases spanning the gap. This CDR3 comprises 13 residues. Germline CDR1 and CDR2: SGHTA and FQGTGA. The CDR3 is CASSLGFGTEAFF. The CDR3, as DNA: TGTGCCAGCAGCTTAGGATTTGGCACTGAAGCTTTCTTT.

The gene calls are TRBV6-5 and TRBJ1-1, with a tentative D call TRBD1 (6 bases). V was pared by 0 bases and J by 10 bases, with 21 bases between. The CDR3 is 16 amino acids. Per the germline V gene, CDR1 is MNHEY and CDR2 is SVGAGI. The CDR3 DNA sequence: TGTGCCAGCAGTTACTCGTCCGGGACATTAGGGGTCGGAGCTTTCTTT. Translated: CASSYSSGTLGVGAFF.